Presented here are 16 T cell receptor beta chains from one specimen sequenced in a study of T cell repertoires in cytomegalovirus infection. TCRdb itself ran the reads through MiXCR, one entry per CDR3 protein. The sample lists about 700,000 distinct CDR3 sequences, roughly a third seen once, with 15% to 20% in the top ten. Their recognized antigens are unknown. Sample: cultured PBMCs, taken from culture after CMV antigen stimulation. The source of these receptors is a human donor in good health (CMV status not recorded). Some clones in this sample may be carry-over from other donors' samples.

This clonotype showed up just a few times. The chain recombines TRBV11-2 with TRBJ2-1, with 7 bases matching TRBD1. This CDR3 is 14 amino acids long. Germline V gives CDR1 SGHAT, CDR2 FQNNGV. The ends lost 3 bases at V and 9 bases at J; junction bases unmatched: 8. Here the CDR3 reads CASSLGTVPSEQFF. For the CDR3, the DNA is TGTGCCAGCAGCTTGGGGACAGTGCCTAGTGAGCAGTTCTTC.

This clonotype showed up just a few times. This rearrangement joins TRBV20-1 to TRBJ2-1; perhaps D is TRBD1 or TRBD2 (6 bases each). This CDR3 comprises 18 residues. Germline CDR1 reads DFQATT; CDR2 reads SNEGSKA (reference sequence). Trimming took 0 bases from V and 7 from J, leaving 25 bases between them. The CDR3 spells CSAREGRRGEHPGNEQFF. CDR3 sequence (DNA): TGCAGTGCTAGAGAGGGGCGGAGGGGGGAGCACCCGGGGAATGAGCAGTTCTTC.

The chain recombines TRBV12-3 or TRBV12-4 with TRBJ2-5, with unresolved D. V was cut by 7 bases and J by 5 bases, with 11 bases left in between. CDR3 length: 12 residues. As DNA, the CDR3 is TGTGCCAGCACCGCAACTTCGGAGACCCAGTACTTC. It yields the protein CASTATSETQYF.

The rearrangement uses TRBV2 and TRBJ2-7; 7 nucleotides agree with TRBD2. V shed 5 bases, J shed 5 bases, and the junction held 24 bases outside the gene matches. The CDR3 extends over 19 amino acids. From germline, CDR1 is SNHLY and CDR2 FYNNEI. The DNA for the CDR3 is TGTGCCAGCAGTCTCGGCTCCCCCCCGGAGTGGGAGGGCCGTCACGAGCAGTACTTC. Amino acids: CASSLGSPPEWEGRHEQYF.

The V call is TRBV2, the J call TRBJ2-7; the D is unclear. V shed 11 bases and J shed 2 bases, with 16 bases lying between them. CDR1 and CDR2 from the germline V gene are SNHLY and FYNNEI. This CDR3 comprises 13 residues. The chain's CDR3 is CACLIDGAYEQYF. Written as DNA, the CDR3 is TGTGCCTGTCTAATAGACGGAGCCTACGAGCAGTACTTC. Supplemented by reference TRBV2 and TRBJ2-7, the full variable domain reads EPEVTQTPSHQVTQMGQEVILRCVPISNHLYFYWYRQILGQKVEFLVSFYNNEISEKSEIFDDQFSVERPDGSNFTLKIRSTKLEDSAMYFCACLIDGAYEQYFGPGTRLTVT.

This clonotype was found many times. The chain carries TRBV7-9 and TRBJ2-5, with D unclear. Trimming cost V 5 bases and J 2 bases, with 12 bases left between them. The CDR3 spans 14 residues. Germline loops: CDR1 SEHNR, CDR2 FQNEAQ (reference sequence). CDR3 DNA: TGTGCCAGCAGCCTCCGGGTGCTACAAGAGACCCAGTACTTC. This encodes CASSLRVLQETQYF. The full variable domain, in which reference TRBV7-9 and TRBJ2-5 provide the parts outside the CDR3, is DTGVSQNPRHKITKRGQNVTFRCDPISEHNRLYWYRQTLGQGPEFLTYFQNEAQLEKSRLLSDRFSAERPKGSFSTLEIQRTEQGDSAMYLCASSLRVLQETQYFGPGTRLLVL.

Here the CDR3 reads CASRRDRAFSAFF. CDR3 sequence (DNA): TGTGCCAGCAGAAGGGACAGGGCGTTTTCAGCTTTCTTT. This rearrangement joins TRBV6-5 to TRBJ1-1; 9 nucleotides agree with TRBD1. V lost 6 bases to trimming and J lost 10 bases; unmatched junction nucleotides: 9. Germline CDR1 reads MNHEY; CDR2 reads SVGAGI. The CDR3 length is 13 residues.

J is TRBJ1-5 and V is TRBV15; D remains ambiguous. CDR3 length: 14 residues. From germline, CDR1 is LNHNV and CDR2 YYDKDF (reference sequence). Trimming pared 1 base from V and 3 bases from J, leaving 7 bases between. The CDR3, as DNA: TGTGCCACCAGCAGAGGGGGTTACAATCAGCCCCAGCATTTT. Its protein product is CATSRGGYNQPQHF.

The chain has TRBV20-1 and TRBJ1-1; perhaps TRBD1 as D (5 bases). Germline V CDR1 and CDR2: DFQATT, SNEGSKA (reference sequence). The ends were cut back, 6 bases at V and 4 bases at J, with 21 bases in the middle. This CDR3 has 15 residues. CDR3 bases: TGCAGTGCCCTAAGCCCGGTTCGGGGCGGCACTGAAGCTTTCTTT. This translates into CSALSPVRGGTEAFF.

V and J are TRBV20-1 and TRBJ2-1; D gene unclear. CDR3 length: 15 amino acids. Germline CDR1 is DFQATT and CDR2 is SNEGSKA (reference sequence). V shed 1 base and J shed 8 bases, with 18 bases lying between them. Here the CDR3 reads CSARASKGLVDEQFF. In DNA, the CDR3 is TGCAGTGCTAGAGCTTCAAAGGGCCTAGTGGATGAGCAGTTCTTC.

This chain uses TRBV24-1 with TRBJ2-5; 8 bases are a match to TRBD2. Germline values: CDR1 KGHDR, CDR2 SFDVKD. The CDR3 runs 15 residues. V was pared by 9 bases and J by 4 bases, with 12 bases of the junction left unmatched. The CDR3 DNA follows: TGTGCCACCGCCTCCCCCGGGGGGGCCGGAGAGACCCAGTACTTC. It is translated as CATASPGGAGETQYF.

The chain carries TRBV19 and TRBJ1-2; D is ambiguous. Trimming shortened V by 3 bases and J by 8 bases, and 10 bases separated the two germline ends. The CDR3 extends over 12 amino acids. Germline V gene sequence: CDR1 LNHDA, CDR2 SQIVND (reference sequence). CDR3 in DNA: TGTGCCAGTAGTATCGCTCCGGGAGGCTACACCTTC. Its protein product is CASSIAPGGYTF.

The genes are TRBV6-1 and TRBJ2-7, with 10 nucleotides matching TRBD1. V lost 3 bases to trimming and J lost 1 base; unmatched junction nucleotides: 3. Germline CDR1 is MNHNS and CDR2 is SASEGT. The length of the CDR3 is 15 residues. For the CDR3, the DNA is TGTGCCAGCAGTGATTTGGGACAGGGGTCCTACGAGCAGTACTTC. Translation: CASSDLGQGSYEQYF.

The rearrangement uses TRBV28 and TRBJ1-5; weak D call: TRBD1 (5 bases). V was cut by 3 bases and J by 2 bases, with 11 bases left in between. Germline V gives CDR1 MDHEN, CDR2 SYDVKM. The CDR3 contains 15 residues. The CDR3 region is CASSFAGQGNQPQHF. The DNA of the CDR3 is TGTGCCAGCAGTTTTGCAGGGCAGGGCAATCAGCCCCAGCATTTT.

This chain links TRBV7-6 with TRBJ2-1; 11 bases line up with TRBD2. The CDR3 is made up of 18 amino acids. Germline V gene sequence: CDR1 SGHVS, CDR2 FNYEAQ. Trimming took 5 bases from V and 3 from J; bases not matched to a gene: 12. The CDR3: CASSPTLLAGAVYNEQFF. The CDR3 nucleotides are TGTGCCAGCAGCCCAACCTTACTAGCGGGAGCGGTCTACAATGAGCAGTTCTTC. The whole variable domain, filled in from reference TRBV7-6 and TRBJ2-1, reads GAGVSQSPRYKVTKRGQDVALRCDPISGHVSLYWYRQALGQGPEFLTYFNYEAQQDKSGLPNDRFSAERPEGSISTLTIQRTEQRDSAMYRCASSPTLLAGAVYNEQFFGPGTRLTVL.

The chain has TRBV30 and TRBJ1-2, with 12 positions matching TRBD1. V gave up 5 bases and J gave up 7 bases; unmatched junction bases: 8. The CDR3 is made up of 14 amino acids. Per the germline V gene, CDR1 is GTSNPN and CDR2 is SVGIG (reference sequence). The CDR3 bases are TGTGCCTGGGCCGGGACAGGGGGCGCTTCTGGCTACACCTTC. This sequence encodes CAWAGTGGASGYTF.